This paragraph covers one T cell receptor beta chain sequence. This entry belongs to a study of blood T cell repertoires in COVID-19. Overall study context: Sites across the United States, Italy and Spain contributed samples from acute and convalescent COVID-19. Sample material is recorded as cDNA or gDNA derived from T cells, B-cell-depleted T cells, or PBMCs.

In germline, CDR1 is SGHTA, CDR2 FQGNSA. Trimming removed 4 bases at V and 0 bases at J, with 13 bases between. The CDR3 is made up of 15 amino acids. The repertoire was sequenced with immunoSEQ multiplex PCR; TCRdb's copy has only in-frame clones and lacks some. The repertoire holds just under 350,000 clones, with 87% as singletons. Sequencing was done on a sample of peripheral blood. This chain links TRBV7-2 with TRBJ2-7; D uncertain. The sequence derives from a woman in her fifties or sixties with COVID-19, enrolled during active disease. As DNA, the CDR3 is TGTGCCAGCAGCTCATTCGTAGTAGCCTCCTACGAGCAGTACTTC. Translated: CASSSFVVASYEQYF.